The T cell receptor beta chain under discussion was sequenced for a study of cytomegalovirus exposure and HLA in healthy donors. Background on the study: There were about 85 million unique TCRs (from HLA-typed donors) in an early data release.

V was clipped by 6 bases and J by 4 bases; unmatched bases: 13. The length of the CDR3 is 16 residues. Looked up from germline, CDR1 is ENHRY and CDR2 is SYGVKD. Vbeta (60) and Jbeta (13) primers were used in the PCR. Sequencing used immunoSEQ multiplex PCR; TCRdb keeps in-frame clones, though not all of them. The profile covers about 78,000 clones, with 72% appearing a single time and over 8.5% taken by the ten largest. The chain has TRBV10-3 and TRBJ1-1; TRBD1 matches 8 bases. The sample consisted of PBMCs. The TCR was taken from a woman between 40 and 50 years old in good health and CMV-seropositive. CDR3 loop: CAISGGRGTGGTEAFF. The CDR3 nucleotides are TGTGCCATCAGCGGGGGGCGCGGAACAGGGGGCACTGAAGCTTTCTTT.